One and the same sample provided the 15 T cell receptor beta chains below, sequenced in a study of cytomegalovirus exposure and HLA in healthy donors. The PCR employed 60 Vbeta primers together with 13 Jbeta primers. Method: immunoSEQ multiplex PCR; TCRdb's copy keeps in-frame clones and lacks some. Of about 160,000 clones listed, around 60% are singletons. Source material: PBMCs. Receptors originate from a woman aged 55-69 years in good health and CMV-seropositive.

This clone was seen only a few times. The V and J genes are TRBV11-1 and TRBJ1-3; D remains unclear. The CDR3 consists of 14 residues. Trimming took off 3 bases at V and 1 base at J, with 7 bases between the two ends. Germline assignment: CDR1 SGHAT and CDR2 FQDESV (reference sequence). The DNA of the CDR3 is TGTGCCAGCAGCTTCGCGGGATCTGGAAACACCATATATTTT. It specifies CASSFAGSGNTIYF.

The DNA of the CDR3 is TGTGCCAGTAGTATCATCCCAGCGGGAGTGGGGAATGAGCAGTTCTTC. This translates into CASSIIPAGVGNEQFF. V usage is TRBV19 and J usage is TRBJ2-1; 8 bases fit TRBD2. Trimming took 3 bases from V and 7 from J; bases not matched to a gene: 11. This CDR3 has 16 amino acids. Germline-derived CDR1 and CDR2 are LNHDA and SQIVND (reference sequence).

The rearrangement links TRBV29-1 to TRBJ2-7; TRBD1 aligns across 8 bases. The CDR3 is made up of 13 amino acids. Unmatched junction bases numbered 7, after V lost 3 bases and J lost 6 bases. Germline CDR1 SQVTM, CDR2 ANQGSEA. This CDR3 is CSVDVDRAGEQYF. The CDR3 region has the DNA TGCAGCGTTGACGTGGACAGGGCGGGCGAGCAGTACTTC.

This clone came up a few times. The chain is built from TRBV28 and TRBJ1-2; 10 nucleotides align to TRBD1. The CDR3 consists of 14 residues. V trimming: 6 bases; J trimming: 7 bases; junction bases outside the gene matches: 8. CDR1 and CDR2 (germline): MDHEN, SYDVKM. The CDR3 DNA sequence: TGTGCCAGCAGCTCCTTCGACAGGGGGCGTGGCTACACCTTC. It codes for CASSSFDRGRGYTF.

V usage is TRBV5-1 and J usage is TRBJ2-7, with 9 bases fitting TRBD1. From germline, CDR1 is SGHRS and CDR2 YFSETQ. CDR3 length equals 13 residues. Losses at the gene ends were 4 bases for V and 4 bases for J; bases not matched to a gene: 3. CDR3 sequence reads: CASSRQGGYEQYF. In DNA, the CDR3 is TGCGCCAGCAGCCGACAGGGGGGGTACGAGCAGTACTTC.

This sequence joins TRBV28 and TRBJ2-3, with 10 bases matching TRBD1. From germline, CDR1 is MDHEN and CDR2 SYDVKM. This CDR3 is built from 16 residues. J gave up 0 bases and V 6 bases, and 6 bases lay outside the gene matches. The CDR3 sequence is CASRRDRGYSTDTQYF. The CDR3 region has the DNA TGTGCCAGCAGGCGGGACAGGGGCTACAGCACAGATACGCAGTATTTT.

This chain links TRBV28 with TRBJ2-7, with TRBD2 as a possible D gene (5 bases). The CDR3 is 14 residues long. Germline CDR1 reads MDHEN; CDR2 reads SYDVKM. V gave up 5 bases and J gave up 0 bases, with 11 bases separating them. The CDR3, as DNA: TGTGCCAGCAGTCGGGCTGGGAGCTCCTACGAGCAGTACTTC. Protein product: CASSRAGSSYEQYF.

V gene TRBV27 combines with J gene TRBJ1-5, with a tentative D call TRBD1 (6 bases). Germline-derived CDR1 and CDR2 are MNHEY and SMNVEV (reference sequence). Trimming left V 3 bases short and J 0 bases short, with 9 bases between. This CDR3 has 15 amino acids. CDR3 in DNA: TGTGCCAGCAGTTTTGCAGGGGATAGCAATCAGCCCCAGCATTTT. Translated: CASSFAGDSNQPQHF.

This sequence joins TRBV5-4 and TRBJ2-3; possible D gene TRBD2, 5 bases. V lost 4 bases to trimming and J lost 4 bases, with 22 bases between them. Germline lookup yields CDR1 SGHNT and CDR2 YYREEE (reference sequence). CDR3 size: 17 residues. CDR3 in amino acids: CASSTKSGAKQADTQYF. In DNA, the CDR3 is TGTGCCAGCAGCACAAAGAGCGGAGCCAAGCAAGCAGATACGCAGTATTTT.

The rearrangement uses TRBV30 and TRBJ2-5; TRBD2 matches 8 bases. Trimming removed 0 bases from V and 9 bases from J; junction bases left unmatched: 12. The germline CDR1 and CDR2 sequences are GTSNPN and SVGIG (reference sequence). This CDR3 region has 15 residues. Written as DNA, the CDR3 is TGTGCCTGGAGTGTAGTTGGGACGGGAGGGAGGGCCCAGTACTTC. Translation gives CAWSVVGTGGRAQYF.

This chain uses TRBV7-8 with TRBJ1-2; TRBD1 agrees at 7 bases. Per the germline V gene, CDR1 is SGHVS and CDR2 is FQNEAQ. With 5 bases clipped from V and 2 bases from J, the junction kept 8 bases outside the gene matches. The CDR3 length is 15 residues. CDR3 amino acids: CASSLQRQGNYGYTF. The CDR3, as DNA: TGTGCCAGCAGCCTCCAACGACAGGGAAACTATGGCTACACCTTC.

The genes are TRBV7-9 and TRBJ1-4; D perhaps matches TRBD1 (5 bases). Trimming pared 5 bases from V and 8 bases from J, leaving 15 bases between. CDR3 length: 14 amino acids. In germline, CDR1 is SEHNR, CDR2 FQNEAQ (reference sequence). CDR3 DNA: TGTGCCAGCAGCCTCCAGGGAATCGGCGAAAAACTGTTTTTT. Amino acids: CASSLQGIGEKLFF.

V and J are TRBV7-2 and TRBJ2-3; D unresolved. V lost 2 bases and J lost 2, with 5 bases in between. Germline CDR1 reads SGHTA; CDR2 reads FQGNSA. This CDR3 has 13 residues. The CDR3 sequence: CASSLPSTDTQYF. CDR3 nucleotides: TGTGCCAGCAGCTTACCTTCCACAGATACGCAGTATTTT. Combining the CDR3 with reference TRBV7-2 and TRBJ2-3 gives the whole variable domain GAGVSQSPSNKVTEKGKDVELRCDPISGHTALYWYRQSLGQGLEFLIYFQGNSAPDKSGLPSDRFSAERTGGSVSTLTIQRTQQEDSAVYLCASSLPSTDTQYFGPGTRLTVL.

In the case of this clone: Other DNA sequences in the same sample also yield this CDR3. V and J are TRBV28 and TRBJ1-1, with D uncertain. Germline V gene data show CDR1 as MDHEN and CDR2 as SYDVKM. The CDR3 runs to 12 residues. The V end was cut by 6 bases, the J end by 7 bases, with 12 bases between. The CDR3 nucleotides read TGTGCCAGCAGCGTTACTCGTTTTGAAGCTTTCTTT. As protein: CASSVTRFEAFF.

Notes on this clone: Other nucleotide sequences from this sample produce the same CDR3. This sequence joins TRBV19 and TRBJ2-1; 10 bases are a match to TRBD2. This CDR3 is 15 amino acids long. The ends lost 1 base at V and 7 bases at J; junction bases unmatched: 4. In germline, CDR1 is LNHDA, CDR2 SQIVND (reference sequence). This CDR3 reads CASSIGLAGVNEQFF. CDR3 sequence (DNA): TGTGCCAGTAGTATAGGGCTAGCGGGAGTGAATGAGCAGTTCTTC.